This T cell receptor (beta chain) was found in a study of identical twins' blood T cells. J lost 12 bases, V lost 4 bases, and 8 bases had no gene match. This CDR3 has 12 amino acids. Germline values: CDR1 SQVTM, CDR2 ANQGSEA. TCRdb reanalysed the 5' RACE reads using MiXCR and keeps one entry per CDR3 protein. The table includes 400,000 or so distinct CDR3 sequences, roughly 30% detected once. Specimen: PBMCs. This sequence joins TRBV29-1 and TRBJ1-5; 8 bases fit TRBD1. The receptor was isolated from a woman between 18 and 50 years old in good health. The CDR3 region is CSVAPGTGVQHF. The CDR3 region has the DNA TGCAGCGTTGCCCCCGGGACAGGAGTCCAGCATTTT.